Here is one T cell receptor beta chain with its context. Its antigen remains unidentified. CDR3 length equals 18 residues. Per the germline V gene, CDR1 is SGHTA and CDR2 is FQGNSA. V lost 11 bases and J lost 1; bases outside the gene matches: 13. CD25-based Treg depletion was applied to purified naive CD4+ T cells. General study results and limits: Tumor Tregs overlapped most with tumor, then blood, naive CD4+ cells. Tumor memory CD4+ T cell TCR gene usage was found to cluster with blood and lymph node memory CD4+ cells and with lymph node naive CD4+ cells.

Constant-region reverse primers amplified full-length variable regions, followed by semi-nested Nested Universal Primer A PCR. TCRdb called the 5' RACE reads again in MiXCR, with one record for every CDR3 protein. The sample holds about 50,000 distinct CDR3 sequences, approximately 17% seen once. The sample comprised naive CD4+ T cells sorted from blood. Subset specified: naive CD4+ T cells, CD4+CD45RA+CD25-. The J gene is TRBJ2-6, the V gene TRBV7-2, with 11 positions matching TRBD1. The TCR was taken from a female donor with breast cancer. The CDR3 nucleotides read TGTGCCGAAAGGGGCCCCGGGGACAGGGGGTCTGGGGCCAACGTCCTGACTTTC. Protein sequence: CAERGPGDRGSGANVLTF.